What follows describes a single T cell receptor (beta chain). This entry is derived from a study of cytotoxic CD8 clonotypes in ibrutinib-treated CLL. Using immunoSEQ multiplex PCR, the repertoire was profiled, and TCRdb retains in-frame clones only, with some absent. This sample has more than 110,000 clones, with 80% to 95% found just once. This CDR3 comprises 16 residues. Germline trimming cut 5 bases from V and 2 bases from J; bases unmatched to any gene: 6. Germline loops: CDR1 SGHTA, CDR2 FQGTGA. The sequence was obtained from a human donor with chronic lymphocytic leukemia. The chain is built from TRBV7-3 and TRBJ2-1; 10 bases are shared with TRBD1. The input for sequencing was PBMCs, taken after 12 months of ibrutinib treatment. CDR3 sequence: CASSARDRGAYNEQFF. The CDR3 nucleotides read TGTGCCAGCAGCGCCCGGGACAGGGGTGCCTACAATGAGCAGTTCTTC.